The 21 T cell receptor beta chains given below trace back to one sample, sequenced in a study of tumor-infiltrating lymphocytes in primary liver carcinoma. From 400 to 550 ng total RNA, TCR beta cDNA was generated with a primer in the constant region. Library construction for TCR beta comprised three nested multiplex PCR rounds performed with slightly modified ARM-PCR. TRBV1-TRBV30 forward primers and a C-beta reverse primer were used in the first two PCR rounds, which each ran for around 11 cycles. TCRdb analysed the multiplex PCR reads with MiXCR anew, one entry per CDR3 protein. This table has fewer than 350,000 distinct CDR3 sequences, 55% to 65% appearing once. In addition to blood RNA drawn from unsorted whole blood, germline DNA was extracted. The sample comprised peripheral blood. The receptors shown here come from a man in his forties or fifties with primary liver carcinoma and hepatitis B virus infection.

As to this clonotype: Possible read error: a much larger clone is one base away. The chain links TRBV12-3 or TRBV12-4 to TRBJ2-7; D call uncertain. V lost 6 bases and J lost 10, with 19 bases in between. There are 13 residues in the CDR3. This CDR3 reads CASSPQSGSDQYF. The CDR3 region has the DNA TGTGCCAGCAGCCCGCAGTCGGGTTCGGACCAGTACTTC.

This chain joins TRBV12-3 or TRBV12-4 and TRBJ2-1; 9 bases agree with TRBD2. The CDR3 consists of 17 residues. V lost 1 base and J lost 0; bases outside the gene matches: 4. CDR3: CASSLVASGASYNEQFF. The CDR3 bases are TGTGCCAGCAGTTTAGTAGCTAGCGGGGCCTCCTACAATGAGCAGTTCTTC.

As regards this clonotype: This sequence may be a read error, since a much larger clone differs from it by one base. The chain carries TRBV5-5 and TRBJ1-1; D ambiguous. Deletions cut 4 bases from V and 1 base from J, with 11 bases between. This CDR3 has 14 amino acids. Germline V gives CDR1 SGHKS, CDR2 YYEKEE (reference sequence). This chain's CDR3 is CASSMTVPNTEAFF. The CDR3 nucleotides read TGTGCCAGCAGCATGACGGTTCCGAACACTGAAGCTTTCTTT.

The chain couples TRBV14 to TRBJ2-7; D gene ambiguous. CDR1 SGHDN and CDR2 FVKESK come from the germline V gene. The ends were cut back, 1 base at V and 2 bases at J, with 12 bases in the middle. The CDR3 length is 15 residues. The CDR3 sequence: CASSQAGLDPYEQYF. For the CDR3, the DNA is TGTGCCAGCAGCCAAGCGGGTTTAGATCCCTACGAGCAGTACTTC.

For this clonotype: Lacking the conserved final phenylalanine or tryptophan, this CDR3 likely reflects a read error. The genes are TRBV6-1 and TRBJ2-3; 7 bases are shared with TRBD2. Looked up from germline, CDR1 is MNHNS and CDR2 is SASEGT. The length of the CDR3 is 12 residues. The CDR3 loop reads CASSGLGDRQYL. The DNA for the CDR3 is TGTGCCAGCAGCGGACTAGGCGATAGGCAGTATCTT.

Of note for this clonotype: Since the CDR3 does not end with the conserved phenylalanine or tryptophan, this likely comes from a read error. V and J are TRBV13 and TRBJ2-3, with TRBD1 identical over 8 bases. V shed 2 bases and J 1 base; nucleotides not matched to a gene: 5. The germline CDR1 and CDR2 sequences are PRHDT and FYEKMQ (reference sequence). This CDR3 is built from 16 residues. The CDR3 coding sequence is TGTGCCAGCAGCTTATCGGACAGGGACGGCACAGATACGCAGTATCTT. Residues: CASSLSDRDGTDTQYL.

In the case of this clonotype: This may be a read error: a much more frequent sequence differs by one nucleotide. V usage is TRBV6-6 and J usage is TRBJ2-2; TRBD2 agrees at 11 bases. This CDR3 contains 18 residues. CDR1 MNHNY and CDR2 SVGAGI come from the germline V gene (reference sequence). After removal of 4 bases from V and 5 bases from J, the junction contained 12 bases not matched to a gene. The CDR3 here is CASSSGLADSMKTGELFF. Written as DNA, the CDR3 is TGTGCCAGCAGTTCGGGACTAGCGGATAGTATGAAGACCGGGGAGCTGTTTTTT.

This clonotype turned up a few times. The DNA of the CDR3 is TGTGCCAGCAGCTCGGGGGGGGGCGAGTCCTTCTTCAATGAGCAGTTCTTC. Amino acid sequence: CASSSGGGESFFNEQFF. The rearrangement uses TRBV13 and TRBJ2-1, with TRBD2 matching 8 bases. Trimming at V came to 4 bases and at J to 6 bases, leaving 14 bases not matched to a gene. This CDR3 spans 17 amino acids. Germline V CDR1 and CDR2: PRHDT, FYEKMQ (reference sequence).

For this clonotype: Because the CDR3 is missing its conserved closing phenylalanine or tryptophan, this is likely a read error. The J gene is TRBJ2-6, the V gene TRBV10-3, with 8 bases identical to TRBD2. Germline V lookup: CDR1 ENHRY, CDR2 SYGVKD. The CDR3 extends over 17 amino acids. J gave up 4 bases and V 0 bases, and 5 bases lay outside the gene matches. CDR3 in amino acids: CAISESVAGSGANVLTL. The CDR3 DNA reads TGTGCCATCAGTGAGTCGGTAGCGGGAAGCGGGGCCAACGTCCTGACTTTA.

Concerning this clonotype itself: Since the CDR3 does not end with the conserved phenylalanine or tryptophan, this likely comes from a read error. The chain links TRBV30 to TRBJ2-2; D remains unclear. V was shortened by 5 bases and J by 2 bases, with 6 bases between the two germline ends. The CDR3 length is 12 residues. Germline V CDR1 and CDR2: GTSNPN, SVGIG (reference sequence). Here the CDR3 DNA reads TGTGCCTGGGATTCTAACACCGGGGAGCTGTTTTCT. Translation: CAWDSNTGELFS.

This clonotype occurred a few times. This chain uses TRBV30 with TRBJ1-3; D is ambiguous. The CDR3 spans 12 residues. The germline V gene has CDR1 GTSNPN and CDR2 SVGIG (reference sequence). V was pared by 5 bases and J by 3 bases, with 8 bases between. The chain's CDR3 is CAWLGSGNTIYF. The CDR3, as DNA: TGTGCCTGGTTAGGAAGTGGAAACACCATATATTTT.

This clonotype was observed a few times. The CDR3 sequence: CASTPATGLSGNTIYF. The CDR3 DNA reads TGTGCCAGCACCCCGGCAACGGGACTCTCTGGAAACACCATATATTTT. The rearrangement uses TRBV6-1 and TRBJ1-3; TRBD1 might be the D (5 bases). Trimming took 7 bases from V and 0 from J, leaving 16 bases between them. This CDR3 is built from 16 residues. Germline values: CDR1 MNHNS, CDR2 SASEGT.

The sample holds a few counts of this clonotype. The rearrangement uses TRBV5-1 and TRBJ1-6; D not certain. V was cut by 2 bases and J by 4 bases, with 7 bases left in between. The germline V gene has CDR1 SGHRS and CDR2 YFSETQ. This CDR3 is built from 14 residues. CDR3 nucleotide sequence: TGCGCCAGCAGCTTCCAGGATTATAATTCACCCCTCCACTTT. Protein: CASSFQDYNSPLHF.

V usage is TRBV11-1 and J usage is TRBJ2-1; weak D call: TRBD2 (5 bases). The germline CDR1 and CDR2 sequences are SGHAT and FQDESV (reference sequence). This CDR3 has 16 residues. V was cut by 4 bases and J by 5 bases, with 18 bases left in between. In DNA, the CDR3 is TGTGCCAGCAGCTCCGCAAGTGAGGGATGGAACAATGAGCAGTTCTTC. It translates to CASSSASEGWNNEQFF.

On this clonotype: The germline gene is not matched at one end of the junction; a read error may be the cause. The chain carries TRBV5-1 and TRBJ1-1, with D possibly TRBD1 on 5 matching bases. Germline-derived CDR1 and CDR2 are SGHRS and YFSETQ. CDR3 size: 15 residues. As DNA, the CDR3 is TGCGCCAGCAGCATCGGACGGGGGGTGTACACTGGAGCTTTCTTT. It encodes CASSIGRGVYTGAFF.

A word on this clonotype: The junction differs from germline at one of its ends, possibly a read error. The chain joins TRBV11-2 to TRBJ1-5; a weak D match, TRBD1 (6 bases). This CDR3 is built from 15 residues. Germline CDR1 and CDR2: SGHAT and FQNNGV. In nucleotides, the CDR3 is TGTGCCAGCAGCATCACAGGGAGTTCTATGCAGCCCCATCATTTT. Encoded protein: CASSITGSSMQPHHF.

Comment on this clonotype: A much larger clone sits a single nucleotide away, making a read error possible. The CDR3 loop reads CVSSYGQYYEQYF. In nucleotides, the CDR3 is TGTGTCAGCAGTTACGGACAGTACTACGAGCAGTACTTC. J is TRBJ2-7 and V is TRBV6-5, with a possible D match to TRBD1 (6 bases). The CDR3 is 13 amino acids. Germline V CDR1 and CDR2: MNHEY, SVGAGI.

On this clonotype: One end of the junction fails to match germline, which may point to a read error. The chain uses TRBV5-6 and TRBJ2-5; TRBD2 matches 7 bases. CDR3 length: 14 residues. CDR1 is SGHDT and CDR2 is YYEEEE in the germline V gene. CDR3 DNA: TGTGCCAGCAGCTTGGGGACTAGGGTGGAGATCCAGTACTTC. Protein: CASSLGTRVEIQYF.

This clonotype has more than one count but fewer than ten. One junction end disagrees with the germline gene, perhaps due to a read error. V is TRBV28 and J is TRBJ2-7; TRBD2 might be the D (6 bases). Germline-derived CDR1 and CDR2 are MDHEN and SYDVKM. This CDR3 comprises 15 residues. This CDR3 reads CASILWGGNIVEQYF. The CDR3 nucleotides are TGTGCCAGCATTTTATGGGGCGGGAACATAGTCGAGCAGTACTTC.

To note about this clonotype: A much larger clone is a single base away; this may be a read error. The rearrangement uses TRBV6-1 and TRBJ2-5; 9 nucleotides line up with TRBD2. Germline CDR1 MNHNS, CDR2 SASEGT. This CDR3 contains 14 residues. In nucleotides, the CDR3 is TGTGCCAGCAGTGAAGGTAGCGGGAGAGAGACCCAGTGCTTC. It codes for CASSEGSGRETQCF.

On this clonotype: Just one base apart from a much larger clone, this may be a read error. The chain links TRBV6-2 or TRBV6-3 to TRBJ2-5; 13 nucleotides line up with TRBD2. From germline, CDR1 is MNHEY and CDR2 SVGEGT. This CDR3 is built from 14 residues. J lost 5 bases, V lost 7 bases, and 4 bases had no gene match. The CDR3: CASNGLAGEETQYF. DNA for the CDR3: TGTGCCAGCAATGGACTAGCGGGAGAGGAGACCCAGTACTTC.